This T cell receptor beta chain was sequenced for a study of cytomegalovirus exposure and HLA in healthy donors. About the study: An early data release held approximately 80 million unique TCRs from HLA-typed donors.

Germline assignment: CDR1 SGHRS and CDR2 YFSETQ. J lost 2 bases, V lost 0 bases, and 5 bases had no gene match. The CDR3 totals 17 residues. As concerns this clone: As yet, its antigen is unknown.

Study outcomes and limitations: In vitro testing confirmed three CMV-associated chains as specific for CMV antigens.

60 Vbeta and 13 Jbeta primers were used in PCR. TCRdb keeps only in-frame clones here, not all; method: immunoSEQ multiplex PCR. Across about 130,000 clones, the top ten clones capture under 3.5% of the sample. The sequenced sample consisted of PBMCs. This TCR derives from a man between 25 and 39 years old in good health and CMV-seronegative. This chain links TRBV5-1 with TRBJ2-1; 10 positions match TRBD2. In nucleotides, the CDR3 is TGCGCCAGCAGCTTGGTGGCTAGCGGGAGTGCCTACAATGAGCAGTTCTTC. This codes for CASSLVASGSAYNEQFF.